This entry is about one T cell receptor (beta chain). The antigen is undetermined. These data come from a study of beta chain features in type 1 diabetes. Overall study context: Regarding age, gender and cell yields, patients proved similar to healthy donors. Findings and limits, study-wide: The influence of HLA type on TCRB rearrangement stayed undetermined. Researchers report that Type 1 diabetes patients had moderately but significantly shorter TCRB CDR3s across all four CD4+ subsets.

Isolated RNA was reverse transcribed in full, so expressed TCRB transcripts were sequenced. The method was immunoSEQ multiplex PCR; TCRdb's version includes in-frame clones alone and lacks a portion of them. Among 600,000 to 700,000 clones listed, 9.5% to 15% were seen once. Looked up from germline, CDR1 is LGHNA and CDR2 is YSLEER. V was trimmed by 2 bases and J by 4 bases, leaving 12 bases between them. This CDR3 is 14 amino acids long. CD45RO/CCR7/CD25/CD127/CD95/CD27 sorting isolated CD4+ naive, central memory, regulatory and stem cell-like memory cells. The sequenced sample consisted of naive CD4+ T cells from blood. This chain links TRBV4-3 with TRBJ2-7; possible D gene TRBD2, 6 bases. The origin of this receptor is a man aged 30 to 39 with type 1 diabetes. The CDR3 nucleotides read TGCGCCAGCAGCCAAAAAAAGGGGAGGTACGAGCAGTACTTC. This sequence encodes CASSQKKGRYEQYF.